The rows below give T cell receptor beta chains drawn from one sample of a study of neurological immune-mediated disorders. TCRdb independently ran MiXCR on the 5' RACE reads; one entry per CDR3 protein. The sample holds fewer than 65,000 distinct CDR3 sequences; about 9.4% are singletons and the top ten take about 5%. What was sequenced was PBMCs. These receptors came from a man between 65 and 79 years old with HTLV-1-associated myelopathy (HAM/TSP). Both conserved end residues are part of each CDR3. A D gene is named only where the DNA matches it firmly. Only some rows state a clone size, as once, few, many or a class for expanded clones.

d_gene	j_gene	abundance	v_gene	CDR3nt	CDR3aa
NA	TRBJ1-1	many	TRBV7-2	TGTGCCAGCAGCCCTACACTGGCTGAAGCTTTCTTT	CASSPTLAEAFF
TRBD2	TRBJ2-5	many	TRBV7-9	TGTGCCAGCTCCCGGGGGGGGGCCTTCCAAGAGACCCAGTACTTC	CASSRGGAFQETQYF
TRBD1	TRBJ2-3	many	TRBV5-1	TGCGCCAGCAGCTTGGGAGGAACAGGGGGATCCACAGATACGCAGTATTTT	CASSLGGTGGSTDTQYF
TRBD1	TRBJ1-1	few	TRBV5-1	TGCGCCAGCAGCTACCGGGACAGAGCAAACACTGAAGCTTTCTTT	CASSYRDRANTEAFF
NA	TRBJ1-3	many	TRBV12-3/TRBV12-4	TGTGCCAGCAGCCCAACAGGGTGGAGCACCATATATTTT	CASSPTGWSTIYF
TRBD1	TRBJ2-1	NA	TRBV7-3	TGTGCCAGCAGCAGGGACAGGATGGACAATGAGCAGTTCTTC	CASSRDRMDNEQFF
NA	TRBJ2-6	many	TRBV5-1	TGCGCCAGCAGCCCTTGGGGCTCTGGGGCCAACGTCCTGACTTTC	CASSPWGSGANVLTF
NA	TRBJ2-1	NA	TRBV3-1	TGTGCCAGCAGCCAAGACCGGTACTATGAGCAGTGCTTC	CASSQDRYYEQCF
TRBD2	TRBJ2-1	many	TRBV7-9	TGTGCCAGCAGCTTAGCGGGCGGGAGGTCCTACAATGAGCAGTTCTTC	CASSLAGGRSYNEQFF
TRBD1	TRBJ2-2	many	TRBV11-2	TGTGCCAGCAGGGGACAGGGGGACACCGGGGAGCTGTTTTTT	CASRGQGDTGELFF
TRBD2	TRBJ2-7	many	TRBV29-1	TGCAGCGTTGAAGATCCTGAACTAGCGGGGGCCTACGAGCAGTACTTC	CSVEDPELAGAYEQYF
TRBD2	TRBJ2-1	many	TRBV4-2	TGTGCCAGCAGCCAAGTCGGTCGGGGGGGCACCTCCTACAATGAGCAGTTCTTC	CASSQVGRGGTSYNEQFF
TRBD1	TRBJ2-1	many	TRBV28	TGTGCCAGCAGGCCCGGGACAGCGCCCTACAATGAGCAGTTCTTC	CASRPGTAPYNEQFF
TRBD2	TRBJ2-1	many	TRBV28	TGTGCCAGCAGTTCTAGCGGGAGGGAGTGGTTCTTC	CASSSSGREWFF
TRBD2	TRBJ2-1	many	TRBV29-1	TGCAGCGTTGTCATAGCGGGGTCTTGGGAGCAGTTCTTC	CSVVIAGSWEQFF
NA	TRBJ2-7	many	TRBV7-2	TGTGCCAGCAGATCCAGGGCTGGAGTTTCCTACGAGCAGTACTTC	CASRSRAGVSYEQYF
NA	TRBJ2-5	many	TRBV28	TGTGCCAGCTCCGGGACTGTTAAAGAGACCCAGTACTTC	CASSGTVKETQYF
TRBD1	TRBJ1-2	few	TRBV11-1	TGTGCCAGCACCGACAGGGGAGGCTTCACCTTC	CASTDRGGFTF